These T cell receptor beta chains were read from a single sample in a study of blood T cell repertoires in COVID-19. Assay: immunoSEQ multiplex PCR; the TCRdb copy retains only in-frame clones and omits some. Among about 300,000 clones, roughly 90% were seen once, and the ten largest hold 5% to 7%. Sample: peripheral blood. The receptor set was obtained from a young man who had recovered from COVID-19. CDR3s include the opening cysteine and the closing phenylalanine or tryptophan. The order of the fields is J gene, D gene, clone size, V gene, CDR3 DNA, CDR3 protein. D genes are given only for firm matches. Size is omitted from some rows. Given values are once, few, many or a class for expanded clones.

j_gene: TRBJ1-3
d_gene: TRBD1
abundance: -
v_gene: TRBV18
CDR3nt: TGTGCCAGCTCACACGACAGGGAAATCACTGGAAACACCATATATTTT
CDR3aa: CASSHDREITGNTIYF

j_gene: TRBJ2-7
d_gene: TRBD2
abundance: -
v_gene: TRBV9
CDR3nt: TGTGCCAGCAGCGTTAGCGGGAGGCCCTACGAGCAGTACTTC
CDR3aa: CASSVSGRPYEQYF

j_gene: TRBJ1-2
d_gene: TRBD1
abundance: -
v_gene: TRBV6-1
CDR3nt: TGTGCCAGCAGTGAAGCGATGGGACAGGGAGAGTACACCTTC
CDR3aa: CASSEAMGQGEYTF

j_gene: TRBJ2-7
d_gene: TRBD2
abundance: -
v_gene: TRBV4-1
CDR3nt: TGCGCCAGCAGCCCCCCAAGCGGGAGGGCCTACGAGCAGTACTTC
CDR3aa: CASSPPSGRAYEQYF

j_gene: TRBJ2-7
d_gene: TRBD1
abundance: -
v_gene: TRBV2
CDR3nt: TGTGCCAGCAGTTTAAGACAGGGGAGGATCTACGAGCAGTACTTC
CDR3aa: CASSLRQGRIYEQYF

j_gene: TRBJ1-2
d_gene: -
abundance: -
v_gene: TRBV29-1
CDR3nt: TGCAGCGCGGATACAGTCAACTATGGCTACACCTTC
CDR3aa: CSADTVNYGYTF

j_gene: TRBJ2-4
d_gene: TRBD2
abundance: once
v_gene: TRBV19
CDR3nt: TGTGCCAGTAGTCCCCTAGGTGGGCTAGCGGGGAAAAACATTCAGTACTTC
CDR3aa: CASSPLGGLAGKNIQYF

j_gene: TRBJ2-3
d_gene: TRBD2
abundance: -
v_gene: TRBV9
CDR3nt: TGTGCCAGCAGCGGGGGGACTAGCGGCACAGATACGCAGTATTTT
CDR3aa: CASSGGTSGTDTQYF

j_gene: TRBJ2-7
d_gene: TRBD2
abundance: -
v_gene: TRBV6-2/TRBV6-3
CDR3nt: TGTGCCAGCAGCCCTCTTCCCTTGGCGGGTAGCGGGAGGTGGGTGCAGTACTTC
CDR3aa: CASSPLPLAGSGRWVQYF

j_gene: TRBJ1-6
d_gene: -
abundance: -
v_gene: TRBV9
CDR3nt: TGTGCCAGCAGCCCACAGCCGGGACTTACTTCTTCACCCCTCCACTTT
CDR3aa: CASSPQPGLTSSPLHF

j_gene: TRBJ1-1
d_gene: -
abundance: -
v_gene: TRBV18
CDR3nt: TGTGCCAGCTCACCACCGGGAGCTGGGGCTGAAGCTTTCTTT
CDR3aa: CASSPPGAGAEAFF

j_gene: TRBJ1-6
d_gene: -
abundance: -
v_gene: TRBV7-2
CDR3nt: TGTGCCAGCAGCCTCCTAGGTTGGGATTCACCCCTCCACTTT
CDR3aa: CASSLLGWDSPLHF

j_gene: TRBJ1-2
d_gene: -
abundance: -
v_gene: TRBV6-6
CDR3nt: TGTGCCAGCAGTGACCGTGGGGGGGCTAACTATGGCTACACCTTC
CDR3aa: CASSDRGGANYGYTF

j_gene: TRBJ1-1
d_gene: -
abundance: -
v_gene: TRBV12-3/TRBV12-4
CDR3nt: TGTGCCAGCAGTTCAAGGGGATCCACTGAAGCTTTCTTT
CDR3aa: CASSSRGSTEAFF

j_gene: TRBJ2-7
d_gene: TRBD2
abundance: -
v_gene: TRBV9
CDR3nt: TGTGCCAGCAGCGCCTTGGGGGGGTCCTACGAGCAGTACTTC
CDR3aa: CASSALGGSYEQYF

j_gene: TRBJ1-2
d_gene: -
abundance: -
v_gene: TRBV29-1
CDR3nt: TGCAGCGTTGAGGGGGGGGCATATGGCTACACCTTC
CDR3aa: CSVEGGAYGYTF

j_gene: TRBJ1-1
d_gene: -
abundance: -
v_gene: TRBV11-2
CDR3nt: TGTGCCAGCAGCTTGGGGACTGGGAACACTGAAGCTTTCTTT
CDR3aa: CASSLGTGNTEAFF

j_gene: TRBJ2-1
d_gene: -
abundance: -
v_gene: TRBV19
CDR3nt: TGTGCCAGTAGCCACGCAGATGGGCGCTCGTGGGACAATGAGCAGTTCTTC
CDR3aa: CASSHADGRSWDNEQFF

j_gene: TRBJ2-2
d_gene: -
abundance: once
v_gene: TRBV6-2/TRBV6-3
CDR3nt: TGTGCCAGCAGTTACGTCAATGCCGGGGAGCTGTTTTTT
CDR3aa: CASSYVNAGELFF

j_gene: TRBJ2-3
d_gene: TRBD1
abundance: -
v_gene: TRBV6-2/TRBV6-3
CDR3nt: TGTGCCAGCAGTTACCTACAGGGGGCCAAAAATACGCAGTATTTT
CDR3aa: CASSYLQGAKNTQYF

j_gene: TRBJ1-3
d_gene: TRBD1
abundance: -
v_gene: TRBV20-1
CDR3nt: TGCAGTGCTAGTTTAGGACAGGGGGCCGGAAACACCATATATTTT
CDR3aa: CSASLGQGAGNTIYF

j_gene: TRBJ1-2
d_gene: TRBD1
abundance: -
v_gene: TRBV11-2
CDR3nt: TGTGCCAGCAGCCGAGAGGGACAGGGGGCGGTTCTTAACTATGGCTACACCTTC
CDR3aa: CASSREGQGAVLNYGYTF

j_gene: TRBJ2-7
d_gene: TRBD1
abundance: once
v_gene: TRBV4-1
CDR3nt: TGCGCCAGCAGCCAGGCTCCCGGGACAGGCTCCTACGAGCAGTACTTC
CDR3aa: CASSQAPGTGSYEQYF

j_gene: TRBJ2-7
d_gene: TRBD2
abundance: -
v_gene: TRBV7-2
CDR3nt: TGTGCCAGCAGCTTAGAGGTAGCGGGGGGCTACGAGCAGTACTTC
CDR3aa: CASSLEVAGGYEQYF

j_gene: TRBJ2-1
d_gene: -
abundance: -
v_gene: TRBV10-1
CDR3nt: TGCGCCAGCAGTGAGTCGAGGTTAGCGCCCATTCGGTACAATGAGCAGTTCTTC
CDR3aa: CASSESRLAPIRYNEQFF

j_gene: TRBJ2-7
d_gene: TRBD2
abundance: -
v_gene: TRBV5-1
CDR3nt: TGCGCCAGCAGCTCAAGCGGGGGGAACTACGAGCAGTACTTC
CDR3aa: CASSSSGGNYEQYF

j_gene: TRBJ1-2
d_gene: TRBD1
abundance: -
v_gene: TRBV15
CDR3nt: TGTGCCACTGGGGACAGGGGGCTTTTAAACTATGGCTACACCTTC
CDR3aa: CATGDRGLLNYGYTF

j_gene: TRBJ2-7
d_gene: TRBD1
abundance: -
v_gene: TRBV4-3
CDR3nt: TGCGCCAGCAGCCTACGGACAGGGGGCTACGAGCAGTACTTC
CDR3aa: CASSLRTGGYEQYF

j_gene: TRBJ2-1
d_gene: -
abundance: -
v_gene: TRBV11-2
CDR3nt: TGTGCCAGCAGCTTCTTCGACACGTACTCCTACAATGAGCAGTTCTTC
CDR3aa: CASSFFDTYSYNEQFF

j_gene: TRBJ2-5
d_gene: -
abundance: -
v_gene: TRBV29-1
CDR3nt: TGCAGCGTCGCGGGTCAACGGGAAGAGACCCAGTACTTC
CDR3aa: CSVAGQREETQYF

j_gene: TRBJ1-4
d_gene: TRBD1
abundance: -
v_gene: TRBV28
CDR3nt: TGTGCCAGCAGTTTGGGTCAGGGGGAAGGGTCGGATGAAAAACTGTTTTTT
CDR3aa: CASSLGQGEGSDEKLFF

j_gene: TRBJ2-3
d_gene: TRBD2
abundance: -
v_gene: TRBV27
CDR3nt: TGTGCCAGCAGACAGACTAGCGGGAGGCCTTGGGATACGCAGTATTTT
CDR3aa: CASRQTSGRPWDTQYF

j_gene: TRBJ1-1
d_gene: -
abundance: -
v_gene: TRBV5-8
CDR3nt: TGTGCCAGCAGCCACCCCACAGCGAACACTGAAGCTTTCTTT
CDR3aa: CASSHPTANTEAFF

j_gene: TRBJ1-3
d_gene: -
abundance: -
v_gene: TRBV5-1
CDR3nt: TGCGCCAGCAGCCCAACAGGGTCTGGAAACACCATATATTTT
CDR3aa: CASSPTGSGNTIYF